Below are 7 T cell receptor beta chains sequenced from a single sample in a study of blood T cell repertoires in COVID-19. Profiling relied on immunoSEQ multiplex PCR, and the TCRdb table lists in-frame clones only, not all of them. The sample shows about 220,000 clones, 82% of them seen only once. The sample taken for sequencing was peripheral blood. These TCRs come from a woman in her 70s with COVID-19, enrolled during active disease.

The rearrangement joins TRBV7-2 to TRBJ2-7; 7 positions agree with TRBD2. This CDR3 has 15 residues. V was clipped by 5 bases and J by 2 bases; unmatched bases: 9. CDR1 is SGHTA and CDR2 is FQGNSA in the germline V gene. The CDR3 region is CASSRLAAYAYEQYF. The CDR3 DNA is TGTGCCAGCAGCCGGCTAGCGGCCTATGCCTACGAGCAGTACTTC. The variable domain in full, completed from reference TRBV7-2 and TRBJ2-7, reads GAGVSQSPSNKVTEKGKDVELRCDPISGHTALYWYRQSLGQGLEFLIYFQGNSAPDKSGLPSDRFSAERTGGSVSTLTIQRTQQEDSAVYLCASSRLAAYAYEQYFGPGTRLTVT.

The chain is built from TRBV27 and TRBJ1-4; the match to TRBD1 covers 9 bases. This CDR3 is 14 amino acids long. V lost 8 bases and J lost 7; bases outside the gene matches: 8. The germline CDR1 and CDR2 sequences are MNHEY and SMNVEV (reference sequence). The CDR3: CASGGQGRVEKLFF. The CDR3 bases are TGTGCCAGCGGAGGACAGGGGCGAGTTGAAAAACTGTTTTTT.

The chain has TRBV5-1 and TRBJ1-2; D gene unclear. The V and J ends lost 0 bases and 4 bases respectively, with 7 bases between them. The CDR3 sequence is 13 residues long. CDR1 and CDR2 (germline): SGHRS, YFSETQ. The CDR3 bases are TGCGCCAGCAGCTTGGGGCAATCCTATGGCTACACCTTC. This gives the protein CASSLGQSYGYTF.

This sequence joins TRBV7-2 and TRBJ1-5; D is ambiguous. Trimming stripped 2 bases from V and 4 bases from J, with 9 bases between. Germline lookup yields CDR1 SGHTA and CDR2 FQGNSA. The CDR3 has 14 amino acids. In DNA, the CDR3 is TGTGCCAGCAGCTTATGGAGGATGAATCAGCCCCAGCATTTT. Protein: CASSLWRMNQPQHF.

This clone was seen a few times. The chain joins TRBV5-4 to TRBJ1-1; D possibly corresponds to TRBD1 (6 bases). The germline V gene encodes CDR1 SGHNT and CDR2 YYREEE (reference sequence). The CDR3 consists of 14 residues. The ends were cut back, 0 bases at V and 5 bases at J, with 11 bases in the middle. The CDR3 protein is CASSLVAGETEAFF. CDR3 in DNA: TGTGCCAGCAGCTTGGTGGCAGGGGAAACTGAAGCTTTCTTT.

The chain carries TRBV19 and TRBJ1-2, with D possibly matching TRBD1 (5 bases). Germline V gives CDR1 LNHDA, CDR2 SQIVND (reference sequence). The CDR3 spans 15 residues. Trimming cost V 4 bases and J 4 bases, with 16 bases left between them. This CDR3 reads CASSTPDSSFYGYTF. Written as DNA, the CDR3 is TGTGCCAGTAGTACCCCCGACAGTTCCTTCTATGGCTACACCTTC.

This chain joins TRBV2 and TRBJ2-7; 7 bases agree with TRBD2. This CDR3 is 12 amino acids long. The J segment lost 6 bases and the V segment lost 7 bases, leaving 6 bases of the junction unmatched. Germline assignment: CDR1 SNHLY and CDR2 FYNNEI. The CDR3 loop is CASKRDWGEQYF. The CDR3 DNA sequence: TGTGCCAGCAAGCGGGATTGGGGCGAGCAGTACTTC.